These 2 T cell receptor beta chains were all obtained from the same sample, sequenced in a study of metastatic and nonmetastatic thyroid tumors. MiXCR was used by TCRdb to re-call the PCR reads. The sample yields just under 8,000 clones, roughly 26% seen once. Thyroid surgery had not been preceded by any treatment in any patient. Sequencing was done on a sample of adjacent normal tissue. The receptor set was obtained from a female donor with papillary thyroid cancer or a benign thyroid nodule (not recorded which). Some clones in this sample may be carry-over from other donors' samples.

This clone was recorded a few times. The CDR3 protein is CASSYSGVTGYGYTF. CDR3 in DNA: TGTGCCAGCAGTTACTCGGGGGTAACTGGCTATGGCTACACCTTC. This chain joins TRBV6-6 and TRBJ1-2; tentative D call: TRBD1 (5 bases). Germline V gives CDR1 MNHNY, CDR2 SVGAGI (reference sequence). There are 15 residues in the CDR3. V was shortened by 0 bases and J by 4 bases, with 12 bases between the two germline ends.

The chain's CDR3 is CASSLWALLRTSSPEQYF. The CDR3 bases are TGTGCCAGCAGTTTATGGGCCCTTTTGAGGACATCTAGTCCCGAGCAGTACTTC. The chain joins TRBV28 to TRBJ2-7; tentative D call: TRBD1 (5 bases). V was cut by 0 bases and J by 6 bases, with 24 bases left in between. CDR1 is MDHEN, CDR2 SYDVKM, per germline. The CDR3 extends over 18 amino acids.